This entry lists 23 T cell receptor beta chains sequenced from one sample in a study of blood T cell repertoires in COVID-19 (dated by TCRdb to 2018 to 2021). Library construction relied on the immunoSEQ multiplex PCR assay. This immuneACCESS table, as held by TCRdb, lists in-frame sequences with V and J called but not all clones. Of the missing ones, under half trace to an unresolved V gene in checked studies; the others have no known cause. Recorded for this sample are about 230,000 clones; over 85% of them occurred a single time. The ten largest account for roughly 4% of the sample. The sample comprised PBMCs or T cells enriched from blood (not recorded which). The origin of the receptors is a woman aged 25-40 years with acute COVID-19.

The J gene is TRBJ1-5, the V gene TRBV19; D unresolved. This CDR3 comprises 15 residues. Germline V gives CDR1 LNHDA, CDR2 SQIVND (reference sequence). Between the trimmed V and J ends, which lost 9 bases and 0 bases, there was a span of 15 bases. The DNA for the CDR3 is TGTGCCAGCCGTGACACGGACTATAGCAATCAGCCCCAGCATTTT. It is translated as CASRDTDYSNQPQHF. The full variable domain, its missing parts supplied by reference TRBV19 and TRBJ1-5, is DGGITQSPKYLFRKEGQNVTLSCEQNLNHDAMYWYRQDPGQGLRLIYYSQIVNDFQKGDIAEGYSVSREKKESFPLTVTSAQKNPTAFYLCASRDTDYSNQPQHFGDGTRLSIL.

The gene calls are TRBV19 and TRBJ2-7; 7 bases map to TRBD1. The germline V gene has CDR1 LNHDA and CDR2 SQIVND (reference sequence). This CDR3 has 17 residues. J was trimmed by 3 bases and V by 9 bases; bases with no gene match: 20. CDR3: CASRMLPGTEEFYEQYF. The DNA for the CDR3 is TGTGCCAGCCGAATGCTTCCCGGGACAGAGGAATTCTACGAGCAGTACTTC. Supplemented by reference TRBV19 and TRBJ2-7, the full variable domain reads DGGITQSPKYLFRKEGQNVTLSCEQNLNHDAMYWYRQDPGQGLRLIYYSQIVNDFQKGDIAEGYSVSREKKESFPLTVTSAQKNPTAFYLCASRMLPGTEEFYEQYFGPGTRLTVT.

This CDR3 reads CASSVTQGFYGYTF. The DNA of the CDR3 is TGTGCCAGCAGTGTAACACAGGGGTTCTATGGCTACACCTTC. The V and J genes are TRBV28 and TRBJ1-2; 7 positions agree with TRBD1. V was clipped by 5 bases and J by 4 bases; unmatched bases: 7. The germline V gene encodes CDR1 MDHEN and CDR2 SYDVKM. The CDR3 consists of 14 residues.

The chain combines TRBV28 with TRBJ1-4; the match to TRBD1 covers 10 bases. The CDR3 is made up of 12 amino acids. Germline CDR1 and CDR2: MDHEN and SYDVKM. The V and J ends lost 10 bases and 8 bases, in that order; junction bases with no gene match: 4. The CDR3 reads CATWTGGEKLFF. For the CDR3, the DNA is TGTGCCACGTGGACAGGGGGGGAAAAACTGTTTTTT.

The chain couples TRBV11-2 to TRBJ1-1; D is perhaps TRBD1 (5 bases). V shed 3 bases and J shed 8 bases, with 13 bases lying between them. The CDR3 contains 13 residues. From germline, CDR1 is SGHAT and CDR2 FQNNGV. Here the CDR3 DNA reads TGTGCCAGCAGCTTTTCTCAGGGCACAGAAGCTTTCTTT. This sequence encodes CASSFSQGTEAFF.

The gene calls are TRBV3-1 (or the pseudogene TRBV3-2) and TRBJ1-2; 8 positions match TRBD1. Germline V gene sequence: CDR1 LGHDT, CDR2 YNNKEL (reference sequence). The V gene end was trimmed by 0 bases and the J gene end by 5 bases; junction bases not matched to a gene: 11. This CDR3 comprises 17 residues. CDR3 coding DNA: TGTGCCAGCAGCCAAGAGGGTGGGGCAGGGGGCAGGTATGGCTACACCTTC. Translating gives CASSQEGGAGGRYGYTF.

This sequence joins TRBV7-2 and TRBJ2-7; the D is unclear. The germline V and J ends were trimmed by 1 base and 0 bases, with 7 bases remaining between them. Looked up from germline, CDR1 is SGHTA and CDR2 is FQGNSA. The CDR3 loop spans 14 amino acids. The CDR3 DNA sequence: TGTGCCAGCAGCTTAGAGGCTAGCTCCTACGAGCAGTACTTC. It yields the protein CASSLEASSYEQYF.

The rearrangement uses TRBV7-6 and TRBJ2-3, with 11 positions matching TRBD1. Germline CDR1 and CDR2: SGHVS and FNYEAQ. The V segment lost 5 bases and the J segment 5 bases; nucleotides outside the gene matches: 9. CDR3 length: 16 residues. The CDR3 DNA is TGTGCCAGCAGCCCCTGGACAGGGGGCAAAGGAGATACGCAGTATTTT. This codes for CASSPWTGGKGDTQYF.

The V and J genes are TRBV5-5 and TRBJ2-5; 7 positions agree with TRBD2. CDR1 and CDR2 (germline): SGHKS, YYEKEE (reference sequence). V was clipped by 1 base and J by 3 bases; unmatched bases: 6. The CDR3 spans 15 residues. As DNA, the CDR3 is TGTGCCAGCAGCTTGTTCAGCGGGGCCAAAGAGACCCAGTACTTC. Amino acid sequence: CASSLFSGAKETQYF.

This chain uses TRBV6-5 with TRBJ1-1; the D is unclear. V lost 6 bases and J 3 bases, leaving 11 bases between the germline ends. The CDR3 totals 13 residues. The germline CDR1 and CDR2 sequences are MNHEY and SVGAGI. CDR3 sequence reads: CASSPSRDTEAFF. The CDR3 DNA reads as TGTGCCAGCAGCCCATCGAGGGACACTGAAGCTTTCTTT.

The chain joins TRBV5-1 to TRBJ1-2; D remains ambiguous. The V end was cut by 4 bases, the J end by 4 bases, with 17 bases between. CDR1 and CDR2 (germline): SGHRS, YFSETQ. The CDR3 length is 15 residues. The CDR3: CASSQDSWQSYGYTF. The DNA for the CDR3 is TGCGCCAGCAGCCAAGATTCGTGGCAGTCCTATGGCTACACCTTC.

The chain recombines TRBV13 with TRBJ1-1, with D uncertain. V gave up 3 bases and J gave up 1 base, with 3 bases separating them. This CDR3 contains 12 residues. Germline assignment: CDR1 PRHDT and CDR2 FYEKMQ (reference sequence). This CDR3 is CASSFGNTEAFF. DNA for the CDR3: TGTGCCAGCAGCTTCGGGAACACTGAAGCTTTCTTT.

V and J are TRBV9 and TRBJ2-7; D is undetermined. The CDR3 runs to 12 residues. With 4 bases removed from V and 4 bases from J, the gap between germline ends came to 9 bases. Germline assignment: CDR1 SGDLS and CDR2 YYNGEE. CDR3 amino acids: CASSSKSYEQYF. Written as DNA, the CDR3 is TGTGCCAGCAGCTCCAAATCATACGAGCAGTACTTC.

The chain has TRBV11-2 and TRBJ2-1; 8 bases are shared with TRBD2. The J segment lost 4 bases and the V segment lost 5 bases, leaving 10 bases of the junction unmatched. The germline V gene encodes CDR1 SGHAT and CDR2 FQNNGV. The CDR3 totals 16 residues. CDR3 loop: CASSPGAGAEYNEQFF. The CDR3 DNA reads as TGTGCCAGCAGCCCGGGAGCGGGGGCTGAGTACAATGAGCAGTTCTTC.

The chain is built from TRBV18 and TRBJ1-3; 10 bases are a match to TRBD1. CDR1 KGHSH and CDR2 LQKENI come from the germline V gene. V dropped 3 bases and J dropped 3; count of bases not matched to a gene: 2. The CDR3 has 15 amino acids. The CDR3 is CASSPGQGVGNTIYF. The DNA for the CDR3 is TGTGCCAGCTCACCCGGACAGGGGGTTGGAAACACCATATATTTT.

The genes are TRBV30 and TRBJ1-4; D perhaps matches TRBD1 (6 bases). V lost 0 bases and J 5 bases, leaving 19 bases between the germline ends. Germline assignment: CDR1 GTSNPN and CDR2 SVGIG (reference sequence). The CDR3 has 17 amino acids. This CDR3 reads CAWSVPRRYRENEKLFF. As DNA, the CDR3 is TGTGCCTGGAGTGTACCTCGTAGGTACAGGGAGAATGAAAAACTGTTTTTT.

The V gene is TRBV6-5, the J gene TRBJ1-1; 10 bases match TRBD1. The CDR3 is made up of 14 amino acids. V shed 6 bases, J shed 4 bases, and the junction held 5 bases outside the gene matches. The germline V gene encodes CDR1 MNHEY and CDR2 SVGAGI. Written as DNA, the CDR3 is TGTGCCAGCAGCCGCCGGGACAGGGGCACTGAAGCTTTCTTT. Translating it yields CASSRRDRGTEAFF.

The chain uses TRBV19 and TRBJ2-3; 8 bases fit TRBD1. CDR1 is LNHDA, CDR2 SQIVND, per germline (reference sequence). V lost 3 bases to trimming and J lost 1 base; unmatched junction nucleotides: 6. The CDR3 is 16 amino acids. The CDR3 DNA reads as TGTGCCAGTAGTATTAGAGGGGGACAGGGCACAGATACGCAGTATTTT. Protein: CASSIRGGQGTDTQYF. Supplemented by reference TRBV19 and TRBJ2-3, the full variable domain reads DGGITQSPKYLFRKEGQNVTLSCEQNLNHDAMYWYRQDPGQGLRLIYYSQIVNDFQKGDIAEGYSVSREKKESFPLTVTSAQKNPTAFYLCASSIRGGQGTDTQYFGPGTRLTVL.

This clone appeared a single time. The chain employs TRBV5-6 and TRBJ1-1; TRBD1 aligns across 7 bases. The CDR3 sequence is 18 residues long. Germline CDR1 is SGHDT and CDR2 is YYEEEE. The J segment lost 3 bases and the V segment lost 4 bases, leaving 18 bases of the junction unmatched. This CDR3 is CASSNSLRDSWGDTEAFF. The CDR3 DNA follows: TGTGCCAGCAGCAACAGCCTCCGGGACAGCTGGGGGGACACTGAAGCTTTCTTT.

V and J are TRBV11-1 and TRBJ1-6; 7 bases match TRBD1. Germline V gene data show CDR1 as SGHAT and CDR2 as FQDESV (reference sequence). The CDR3 loop spans 16 amino acids. V was pared by 5 bases and J by 9 bases, with 13 bases of the junction left unmatched. CDR3 sequence: CASSLDPTGRGSPLHF. Written as DNA, the CDR3 is TGTGCCAGCAGCCTAGACCCGACAGGGCGGGGTTCACCCCTCCACTTT.

The chain carries TRBV7-2 and TRBJ2-7, with 11 bases fitting TRBD1. This CDR3 spans 17 amino acids. From germline, CDR1 is SGHTA and CDR2 FQGNSA. J lost 10 bases, V lost 1 base, and 15 bases had no gene match. CDR3 residues: CASSLERPGQGVFGQYF. The CDR3 DNA reads TGTGCCAGCAGCTTAGAGAGACCGGGACAGGGGGTCTTTGGACAGTACTTC.

The J gene is TRBJ2-3, the V gene TRBV2; D is undetermined. This CDR3 has 16 residues. V lost 7 bases and J 0 bases, leaving 17 bases between the germline ends. Per germline, CDR1 SNHLY and CDR2 FYNNEI. CDR3 DNA: TGTGCCAGCAAATTACGACTCACCGAGAGCACAGATACGCAGTATTTT. Translated: CASKLRLTESTDTQYF.

The V gene is TRBV10-1, the J gene TRBJ1-1, with unresolved D. The germline gives CDR1 WNHNN, CDR2 SYGVQD (reference sequence). CDR3 length: 17 amino acids. V was trimmed by 4 bases and J by 1 base, leaving 19 bases between them. CDR3 bases: TGCGCCAGCAGTGGAAAAGTCAGCGCTTCGGGGAACACTGAAGCTTTCTTT. Translating gives CASSGKVSASGNTEAFF.